This T cell receptor beta chain was recorded in a study of cytomegalovirus exposure and HLA in healthy donors. Findings and caveats of the study: The likely origin of a cluster of highly shared sequence variants was a sequencing artifact. In presence/absence analyses, roughly uniform sequencing depth across donors was assumed.

Note on this clone: As yet, its antigen is unknown.

Use of 60 Vbeta and 13 Jbeta primers characterized the PCR. Some clones are missing from TCRdb's copy, which holds only in-frame ones; the method was immunoSEQ multiplex PCR. The sample records 85,000 to 130,000 clones, over 60% being singletons. Healthy bone marrow donors made up the cohort. The length of the CDR3 is 14 residues. Germline CDR1 reads MNHEY; CDR2 reads SVGAGI. Unmatched junction bases numbered 10, after V lost 9 bases and J lost 4 bases. Material: PBMCs. The chain has TRBV6-5 and TRBJ2-3; TRBD2 agrees at 7 bases. This TCR was sampled from a young woman in good health and CMV-seropositive. In DNA form, the CDR3 reads TGTGCCAGTAGTCGCGGGAGTGGGTCAGATACGCAGTATTTT. The encoded protein is CASSRGSGSDTQYF.